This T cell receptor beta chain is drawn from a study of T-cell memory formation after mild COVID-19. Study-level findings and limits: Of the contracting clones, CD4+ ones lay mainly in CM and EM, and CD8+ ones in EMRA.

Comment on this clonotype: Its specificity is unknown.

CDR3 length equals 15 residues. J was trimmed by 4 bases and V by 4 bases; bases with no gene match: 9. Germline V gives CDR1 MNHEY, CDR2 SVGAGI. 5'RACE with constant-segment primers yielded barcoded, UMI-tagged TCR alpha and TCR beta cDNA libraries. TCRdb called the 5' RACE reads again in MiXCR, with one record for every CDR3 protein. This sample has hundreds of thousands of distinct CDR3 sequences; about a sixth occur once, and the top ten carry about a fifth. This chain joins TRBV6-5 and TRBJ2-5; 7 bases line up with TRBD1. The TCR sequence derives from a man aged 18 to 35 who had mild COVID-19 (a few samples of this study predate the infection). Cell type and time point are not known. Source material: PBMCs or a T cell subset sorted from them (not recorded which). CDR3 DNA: TGTGCCAGCAGTTCAGCCAGGGGGTTGGGAGAGACCCAGTACTTC. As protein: CASSSARGLGETQYF.